The 24 T cell receptor beta chains reported below all come from one sample, sequenced in a study of control samples from healthy donors and cancer patients. Method: immunoSEQ multiplex PCR; TCRdb's copy keeps in-frame clones and lacks some. Counted here are about 28,000 clones, 91% occurring once; the ten biggest clones make up less than 15%. Sequencing used PBMCs. These receptors all come from a man between 45 and 60 years old with lung cancer.

This chain links TRBV5-1 with TRBJ2-6; TRBD1 is a possible D gene (6 bases). Germline V gene lookup returns CDR1 SGHRS and CDR2 YFSETQ. The ends were cut back, 2 bases at V and 0 bases at J, with 12 bases in the middle. The CDR3 covers 17 residues. For the CDR3, the DNA is TGCGCCAGCAGCTTTCAACAGGGCTACTCTGGGGCCAACGTCCTGACTTTC. Protein sequence: CASSFQQGYSGANVLTF.

The V call is TRBV9, the J call TRBJ2-7; tentative D call: TRBD1 (5 bases). Germline CDR1 is SGDLS and CDR2 is YYNGEE. The V and J ends lost 7 bases and 5 bases respectively, with 19 bases between them. CDR3 size: 14 residues. CDR3 protein: CASGRSSWGDEQYF. The CDR3, as DNA: TGTGCCAGCGGACGAAGTAGTTGGGGCGACGAGCAGTACTTC. Drawing the rest from reference TRBV9 and TRBJ2-7, the complete variable domain is DSGVTQTPKHLITATGQRVTLRCSPRSGDLSVYWYQQSLDQGLQFLIQYYNGEERAKGNILERFSAQQFPDLHSELNLSSLELGDSALYFCASGRSSWGDEQYFGPGTRLTVT.

The chain couples TRBV28 to TRBJ1-2; D gene unclear. Germline CDR1 reads MDHEN; CDR2 reads SYDVKM. CDR3 length equals 14 residues. The ends were cut back, 7 bases at V and 6 bases at J, with 18 bases in the middle. The CDR3 nucleotides read TGTGCCAGCACCCCAGGAGGCAGAATAGATGGCTACACCTTC. It is translated as CASTPGGRIDGYTF.

This chain connects TRBV24-1 to TRBJ2-5; the D gene could be TRBD1 or TRBD2 (6 bases each). Germline values: CDR1 KGHDR, CDR2 SFDVKD. The germline V and J ends were trimmed by 2 bases and 4 bases, with 13 bases remaining between them. The CDR3 covers 15 residues. The CDR3 DNA is TGTGCCACCAGTGATTGGGTCGGAGGGGGAGAGACCCAGTACTTC. Amino acids: CATSDWVGGGETQYF.

The V call is TRBV6-2 or TRBV6-3, the J call TRBJ2-3; D gene uncertain. The CDR3 runs 15 residues. Per the germline V gene, CDR1 is MNHEY and CDR2 is SVGEGT. The V gene lost 4 bases and the J gene lost 0 bases, with 11 bases spanning the gap. In DNA, the CDR3 is TGTGCCAGCAGTTCTTGGGCCTATAGCACAGATACGCAGTATTTT. This codes for CASSSWAYSTDTQYF.

The gene calls are TRBV2 and TRBJ1-5; D might be TRBD1 (5 bases). CDR3 length equals 14 residues. Per germline, CDR1 SNHLY and CDR2 FYNNEI. Between the trimmed V and J ends, which lost 2 bases and 11 bases, there was a span of 16 bases. CDR3 sequence reads: CASSEIWGDKSQHF. The CDR3 region has the DNA TGTGCCAGCAGTGAAATTTGGGGCGATAAGTCCCAGCATTTT.

The rearrangement links TRBV6-5 to TRBJ2-7; perhaps TRBD2 as D (6 bases). V was pared by 8 bases and J by 2 bases, with 13 bases between. CDR1 is MNHEY and CDR2 is SVGAGI in the germline V gene. This CDR3 is 13 amino acids long. DNA for the CDR3: TGTGCCAGCGGAGGGGACGGCACCTACGAGCAGTACTTC. Translation: CASGGDGTYEQYF.

The V and J genes are TRBV6-5 and TRBJ1-6; D is possibly TRBD1 (6 bases). Germline-derived CDR1 and CDR2 are MNHEY and SVGAGI. V was shortened by 6 bases and J by 9 bases, with 18 bases between the two germline ends. The CDR3 sequence is 15 residues long. CDR3 bases: TGTGCCAGCAGACGGACAGAATCCTTCGGTTCACCCCTCCACTTT. Amino acids: CASRRTESFGSPLHF.

The rearrangement links TRBV6-1 to TRBJ1-2, with 9 bases lining up with TRBD1. CDR1 MNHNS and CDR2 SASEGT come from the germline V gene. The CDR3 consists of 14 residues. V trimming: 3 bases; J trimming: 5 bases; junction bases outside the gene matches: 4. CDR3 residues: CASSDRGTGYGYTF. The CDR3 DNA is TGTGCCAGCAGTGACAGGGGGACAGGGTATGGCTACACCTTC.

The genes are TRBV4-1 and TRBJ2-3; TRBD1 matches 8 bases. The CDR3 extends over 15 amino acids. Germline loops: CDR1 MGHRA, CDR2 YSYEKL. J was trimmed by 5 bases and V by 5 bases; bases with no gene match: 9. The chain's CDR3 is CASSSPQGGGDTQYF. The CDR3 DNA reads as TGCGCCAGCAGCTCACCACAGGGGGGAGGAGATACGCAGTATTTT.

The CDR3 DNA reads as TGCGCCAGCAGCCAAGTTCTGGGACGGACAACCTACGAGCAGTACTTC. This encodes CASSQVLGRTTYEQYF. The chain employs TRBV4-1 and TRBJ2-7, with D perhaps TRBD1 or TRBD2 (5 bases each). The V gene lost 1 base and the J gene lost 2 bases, with 15 bases spanning the gap. The germline CDR1 and CDR2 sequences are MGHRA and YSYEKL. The CDR3 length is 16 residues.

V usage is TRBV15 and J usage is TRBJ2-5; 7 positions agree with TRBD2. Germline CDR1 is LNHNV and CDR2 is YYDKDF (reference sequence). After removal of 6 bases from V and 3 bases from J, the junction contained 10 bases not matched to a gene. The CDR3 totals 15 residues. The CDR3: CATSSERGTKETQYF. The CDR3, as DNA: TGTGCCACCAGTAGTGAGCGGGGTACGAAAGAGACCCAGTACTTC.

CDR3 residues: CASSQAGGAQYF. Here the CDR3 DNA reads TGCGCCAGCAGCCAGGCCGGGGGGGCCCAGTACTTC. The chain combines TRBV4-1 with TRBJ2-5; TRBD2 matches at 8 bases. The CDR3 loop spans 12 amino acids. V lost 3 bases and J lost 9; bases outside the gene matches: 3. Germline V gene lookup returns CDR1 MGHRA and CDR2 YSYEKL.

The chain carries TRBV4-3 and TRBJ1-6; D not certain. This CDR3 has 17 residues. Germline assignment: CDR1 LGHNA and CDR2 YSLEER. Trimming took 4 bases from V and 8 from J, leaving 21 bases between them. The CDR3 nucleotides read TGCGCCAGCAGCCTGCAAGGTGGGCGGGAGGGCCATTCACCCCTCCACTTT. This gives the protein CASSLQGGREGHSPLHF.

The chain employs TRBV12-3 or TRBV12-4 and TRBJ1-5; 7 bases fit TRBD1. The length of the CDR3 is 13 residues. Trimming removed 6 bases from V and 7 bases from J; junction bases left unmatched: 6. In nucleotides, the CDR3 is TGTGCCAGCAGCGGACAGGTCCAGCAGCCCCAGCATTTT. Its protein product is CASSGQVQQPQHF.

This chain connects TRBV12-3 or TRBV12-4 to TRBJ1-2; D remains ambiguous. The germline V and J ends were trimmed by 3 bases and 10 bases, with 9 bases remaining between them. This CDR3 spans 11 amino acids. In nucleotides, the CDR3 is TGTGCCAGCAGTTTCGTCGGCTACTACACCTTC. Protein product: CASSFVGYYTF.

This clone was counted once. CDR3 protein: CASTRTGENTEAFF. In nucleotides, the CDR3 is TGTGCCAGCACAAGGACAGGGGAAAACACTGAAGCTTTCTTT. V gene TRBV7-6 combines with J gene TRBJ1-1; the match to TRBD1 covers 9 bases. The V gene end was trimmed by 7 bases and the J gene end by 2 bases; junction bases not matched to a gene: 5. The germline gives CDR1 SGHVS, CDR2 FNYEAQ. The length of the CDR3 is 14 residues.

This rearrangement joins TRBV2 to TRBJ2-5; 9 bases are shared with TRBD1. V trimming: 5 bases; J trimming: 4 bases; junction bases outside the gene matches: 5. Germline CDR1 and CDR2: SNHLY and FYNNEI. The length of the CDR3 is 14 residues. CDR3 DNA sequence: TGTGCCAGCAGTCGACAGGGGGGTAGAGAGACCCAGTACTTC. It specifies CASSRQGGRETQYF.

The J gene is TRBJ2-2, the V gene TRBV7-9; TRBD2 matches at 7 bases. The junction had 3 bases not matched to a gene; V was cut back by 5 bases and J by 6 bases. Germline CDR1 is SEHNR and CDR2 is FQNEAQ (reference sequence). The CDR3 has 13 residues. The CDR3 region is CASSQTSSGELFF. The CDR3 DNA sequence: TGTGCCAGCAGCCAGACTAGCTCCGGGGAGCTGTTTTTT. The whole variable domain, remainder taken from reference TRBV7-9 and TRBJ2-2, is DTGVSQNPRHKITKRGQNVTFRCDPISEHNRLYWYRQTLGQGPEFLTYFQNEAQLEKSRLLSDRFSAERPKGSFSTLEIQRTEQGDSAMYLCASSQTSSGELFFGEGSRLTVL.

This sequence joins TRBV18 and TRBJ1-1; 7 positions match TRBD1. CDR3 size: 13 residues. V dropped 3 bases and J dropped 8; count of bases not matched to a gene: 6. Germline CDR1 KGHSH, CDR2 LQKENI. CDR3: CASSPARTGEAFF. CDR3 DNA: TGTGCCAGCTCACCCGCTCGGACAGGCGAAGCTTTCTTT.

The chain is built from TRBV6-2 or TRBV6-3 and TRBJ2-3; D gene uncertain. Trimming took off 2 bases at V and 6 bases at J, with 9 bases between the two ends. Germline V gene sequence: CDR1 MNHEY, CDR2 SVGEGT. This CDR3 region has 13 residues. CDR3 sequence: CASSYIQPDTQYF. The CDR3 DNA is TGTGCCAGCAGTTACATCCAACCCGATACGCAGTATTTT.

V gene TRBV5-4 combines with J gene TRBJ2-3; 8 bases are shared with TRBD2. This CDR3 is built from 16 residues. Germline trimming cut 3 bases from V and 0 bases from J; bases unmatched to any gene: 6. Germline V gives CDR1 SGHNT, CDR2 YYREEE (reference sequence). CDR3 sequence reads: CASSSEVAGSTDTQYF. In DNA form, the CDR3 reads TGTGCCAGCAGCTCCGAAGTAGCGGGGAGCACAGATACGCAGTATTTT.

This clone was seen once. This chain uses TRBV25-1 with TRBJ1-3; D might be TRBD1 (5 bases). The CDR3 is 18 residues long. V was cut by 0 bases and J by 1 base, with 16 bases left in between. CDR1 is MGHDK, CDR2 SYGVNS, per germline. The CDR3 DNA follows: TGTGCCAGCAGTGAATATCTAAGGAGGGGCGGATCTGGAAACACCATATATTTT. This translates into CASSEYLRRGGSGNTIYF.

V gene TRBV2 combines with J gene TRBJ2-7, with TRBD1 as a possible D gene (6 bases). V was shortened by 4 bases and J by 4 bases, with 11 bases between the two germline ends. The CDR3 consists of 13 residues. From germline, CDR1 is SNHLY and CDR2 FYNNEI. DNA of the CDR3: TGTGCCAGCAGTGGAAGGACAGAATACGAGCAGTACTTC. This gives the protein CASSGRTEYEQYF.